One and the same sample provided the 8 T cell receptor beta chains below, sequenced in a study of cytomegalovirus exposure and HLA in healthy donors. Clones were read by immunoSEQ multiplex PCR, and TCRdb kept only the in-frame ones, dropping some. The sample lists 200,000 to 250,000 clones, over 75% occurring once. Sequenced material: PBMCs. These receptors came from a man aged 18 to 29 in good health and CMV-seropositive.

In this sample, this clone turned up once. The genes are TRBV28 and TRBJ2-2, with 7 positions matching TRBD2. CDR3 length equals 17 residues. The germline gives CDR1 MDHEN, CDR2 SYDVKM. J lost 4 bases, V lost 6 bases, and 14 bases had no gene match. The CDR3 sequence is CASRVGGYGRLTGELFF. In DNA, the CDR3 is TGTGCCAGCAGAGTCGGGGGGTACGGGAGGCTCACCGGGGAGCTGTTTTTT.

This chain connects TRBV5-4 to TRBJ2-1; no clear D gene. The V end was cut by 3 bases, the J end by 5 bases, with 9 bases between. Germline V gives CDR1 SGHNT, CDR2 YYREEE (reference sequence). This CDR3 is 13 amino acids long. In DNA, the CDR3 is TGTGCCAGCAGCTGGGTCCTTGACAATGAGCAGTTCTTC. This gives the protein CASSWVLDNEQFF. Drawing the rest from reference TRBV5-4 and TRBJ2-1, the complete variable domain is ETGVTQSPTHLIKTRGQQVTLRCSSQSGHNTVSWYQQALGQGPQFIFQYYREEENGRGNFPPRFSGLQFPNYSSELNVNALELDDSALYLCASSWVLDNEQFFGPGTRLTVL.

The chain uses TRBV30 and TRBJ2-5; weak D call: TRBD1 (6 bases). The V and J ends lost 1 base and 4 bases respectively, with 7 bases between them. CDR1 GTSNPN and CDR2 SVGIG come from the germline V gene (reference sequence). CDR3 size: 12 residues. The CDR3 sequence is CAWSGGGETQYF. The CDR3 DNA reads TGTGCCTGGAGTGGAGGGGGAGAGACCCAGTACTTC.

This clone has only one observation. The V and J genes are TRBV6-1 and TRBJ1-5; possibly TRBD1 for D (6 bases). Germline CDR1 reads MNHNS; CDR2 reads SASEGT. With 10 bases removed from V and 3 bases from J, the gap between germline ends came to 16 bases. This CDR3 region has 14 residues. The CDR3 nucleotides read TGTGCCACCTCAGAGGGACAATTCAATCAGCCCCAGCATTTT. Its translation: CATSEGQFNQPQHF.

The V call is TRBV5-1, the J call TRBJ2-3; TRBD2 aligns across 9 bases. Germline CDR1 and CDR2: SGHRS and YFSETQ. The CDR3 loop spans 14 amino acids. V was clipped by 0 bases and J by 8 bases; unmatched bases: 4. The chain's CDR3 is CASSLVSSGTTQYF. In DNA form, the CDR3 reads TGCGCCAGCAGCTTGGTGTCTAGCGGGACTACGCAGTATTTT. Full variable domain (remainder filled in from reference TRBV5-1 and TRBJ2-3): KAGVTQTPRYLIKTRGQQVTLSCSPISGHRSVSWYQQTPGQGLQFLFEYFSETQRNKGNFPGRFSGRQFSNSRSEMNVSTLELGDSALYLCASSLVSSGTTQYFGPGTRLTVL.

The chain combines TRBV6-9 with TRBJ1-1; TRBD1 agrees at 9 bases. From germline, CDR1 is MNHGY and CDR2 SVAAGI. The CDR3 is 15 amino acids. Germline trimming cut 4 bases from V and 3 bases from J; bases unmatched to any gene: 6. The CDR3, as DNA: TGTGCCAGCAGTTGGGAACAGGGGGCAGACACTGAAGCTTTCTTT. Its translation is CASSWEQGADTEAFF.

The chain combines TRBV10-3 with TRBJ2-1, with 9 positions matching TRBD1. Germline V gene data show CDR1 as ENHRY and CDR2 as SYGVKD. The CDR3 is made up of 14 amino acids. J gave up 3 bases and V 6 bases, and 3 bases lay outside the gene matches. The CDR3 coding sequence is TGTGCCATCAGCGGGGACAGGGACTACAATGAGCAGTTCTTC. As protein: CAISGDRDYNEQFF.

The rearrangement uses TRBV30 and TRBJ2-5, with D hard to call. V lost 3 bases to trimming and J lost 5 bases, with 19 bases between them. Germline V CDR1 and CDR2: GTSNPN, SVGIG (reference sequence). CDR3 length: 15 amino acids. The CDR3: CAWSKDRVLGETQYF. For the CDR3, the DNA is TGTGCCTGGAGCAAGGACCGGGTTCTCGGGGAGACCCAGTACTTC.